This TCR beta chain was profiled in a study of blood T cell repertoires in COVID-19. Only in-frame clones appear in the TCRdb table, and some are missing; sequencing was by immunoSEQ multiplex PCR. The table shows 50,000 to 75,000 clones, with 91% occurring only once. CDR3 size: 16 residues. Germline-derived CDR1 and CDR2 are PRHDT and FYEKMQ (reference sequence). V lost 5 bases, J lost 5 bases, and 14 bases stayed unmatched. The sample consisted of peripheral blood. The TCR sequence derives from a human donor in a cohort sampled during active COVID-19. The chain links TRBV13 to TRBJ2-7, with TRBD2 matching over 8 bases. CDR3 in amino acids: CASSEYPAGAGHEQYF. Here the CDR3 DNA reads TGTGCCAGCAGCGAATACCCAGCGGGAGCGGGCCACGAGCAGTACTTC. Using reference TRBV13 and TRBJ2-7 for the parts outside the CDR3, the full variable domain is AAGVIQSPRHLIKEKRETATLKCYPIPRHDTVYWYQQGPGQDPQFLISFYEKMQSDKGSIPDRFSAQQFSDYHSELNMSSLELGDSALYFCASSEYPAGAGHEQYFGPGTRLTVT.